This entry lists 10 T cell receptor beta chains sequenced from one sample in a study of metastatic and nonmetastatic thyroid tumors. Every patient underwent thyroid surgery untreated. TCRdb re-analyzed the PCR reads using MiXCR. The data show roughly 22,000 clones, 30% to 40% seen once. Source material: blood. These receptor sequences come from a male donor with papillary thyroid cancer or a benign thyroid nodule (not recorded which). Some clones in this sample may be carry-over from other donors' samples.

J is TRBJ1-5 and V is TRBV20-1; D might be TRBD1 (5 bases). Germline CDR1 reads DFQATT; CDR2 reads SNEGSKA (reference sequence). The CDR3 runs to 14 residues. The V gene lost 8 bases and the J gene lost 3 bases, with 17 bases spanning the gap. The CDR3 here is CSIRRGAANQPQHF. The CDR3 nucleotides read TGCAGTATCAGGAGGGGAGCAGCCAATCAGCCCCAGCATTTT.

This chain uses TRBV2 with TRBJ1-1, with 7 bases aligning to TRBD1. Germline-derived CDR1 and CDR2 are SNHLY and FYNNEI. V shed 7 bases, J shed 8 bases, and the junction held 13 bases outside the gene matches. The CDR3 totals 14 residues. The CDR3 DNA reads as TGTGCCAGCAAACTCGATTACACAGGGGCGGAAGCTTTCTTT. Its translation is CASKLDYTGAEAFF.

This clone was seen at least ten times. No conserved phenylalanine or tryptophan is present at the end of the CDR3, so a read error is the likely explanation. V gene TRBV7-8 combines with J gene TRBJ2-7; 7 bases are shared with TRBD2. Trimming took 4 bases from V and 5 from J; bases not matched to a gene: 5. Germline V gene lookup returns CDR1 SGHVS and CDR2 FQNEAQ. The CDR3 is made up of 13 amino acids. DNA of the CDR3: TGTGCCAGCAGCTGGCGGGAGAATAACGAGCAGTACCTC. It yields the protein CASSWRENNEQYL.

The chain combines TRBV6-1 with TRBJ1-3, with D hard to call. CDR1 and CDR2 from the germline V gene are MNHNS and SASEGT. V gave up 8 bases and J gave up 0 bases, with 14 bases separating them. CDR3 length equals 15 residues. For the CDR3, the DNA is TGTGCCAGCTCCTTAGCCAGACCCTCTGGAAACACCATATATTTT. Its translation: CASSLARPSGNTIYF.

This clone is judged medium-sized (0.01 to 0.1%). This sequence joins TRBV28 and TRBJ2-7; TRBD2 aligns across 9 bases. In germline, CDR1 is MDHEN, CDR2 SYDVKM. The length of the CDR3 is 16 residues. V was pared by 3 bases and J by 0 bases, with 6 bases of the junction left unmatched. The CDR3 DNA follows: TGTGCCAGCAGTTTCCTAGCGGGGTCCAGCTCCTACGAGCAGTACTTC. The encoded protein is CASSFLAGSSSYEQYF. The full variable domain, rest sourced from reference TRBV28 and TRBJ2-7, is DVKVTQSSRYLVKRTGEKVFLECVQDMDHENMFWYRQDPGLGLRLIYFSYDVKMKEKGDIPEGYSVSREKKERFSLILESASTNQTSMYLCASSFLAGSSSYEQYFGPGTRLTVT.

The genes are TRBV6-1 and TRBJ1-4, with TRBD1 matching 8 bases. Germline CDR1 reads MNHNS; CDR2 reads SASEGT. CDR3 size: 15 residues. Losses at the gene ends were 4 bases for V and 8 bases for J; bases not matched to a gene: 9. CDR3 in amino acids: CASSGQGRGREKLFF. In nucleotides, the CDR3 is TGTGCCAGCAGTGGACAGGGCAGGGGGCGGGAAAAACTGTTTTTT.

The rearrangement links TRBV5-1 to TRBJ1-1, with 7 nucleotides matching TRBD1. CDR1 and CDR2 from the germline V gene are SGHRS and YFSETQ. The CDR3 has 15 amino acids. V shed 4 bases and J 4 bases; nucleotides not matched to a gene: 10. The CDR3 region is CASSPGGVVSTEAFF. The CDR3 DNA reads TGCGCCAGCAGCCCAGGGGGAGTAGTGAGCACTGAAGCTTTCTTT.

The chain uses TRBV18 and TRBJ1-2, with TRBD1 identical over 11 bases. The junction had 7 bases not matched to a gene; V was cut back by 1 base and J by 6 bases. This CDR3 comprises 16 residues. Germline lookup yields CDR1 KGHSH and CDR2 LQKENI. The CDR3 DNA is TGTGCCAGCTCACCACAGGCTAGGACAGGGGGCCATGGCTACACCTTC. This gives the protein CASSPQARTGGHGYTF.

The V and J genes are TRBV6-1 and TRBJ2-1; D perhaps matches TRBD2 (6 bases). V dropped 7 bases and J dropped 3 bases, with 19 bases sitting between them. Germline V gene data show CDR1 as MNHNS and CDR2 as SASEGT. The CDR3 covers 16 residues. DNA of the CDR3: TGTGCCAGCATGAGCCGAAGTAGCGGAAACTACAATGAGCAGTTCTTC. It is translated as CASMSRSSGNYNEQFF.

The CDR3: CSASRTTSGSYEQYF. The CDR3 DNA reads TGCAGTGCTAGTCGGACGACTAGCGGGAGCTACGAGCAGTACTTC. The chain has TRBV20-1 and TRBJ2-7; 12 positions agree with TRBD2. The germline gives CDR1 DFQATT, CDR2 SNEGSKA (reference sequence). This CDR3 comprises 15 residues. Trimming at V came to 3 bases and at J to 3 bases, leaving 6 bases not matched to a gene.